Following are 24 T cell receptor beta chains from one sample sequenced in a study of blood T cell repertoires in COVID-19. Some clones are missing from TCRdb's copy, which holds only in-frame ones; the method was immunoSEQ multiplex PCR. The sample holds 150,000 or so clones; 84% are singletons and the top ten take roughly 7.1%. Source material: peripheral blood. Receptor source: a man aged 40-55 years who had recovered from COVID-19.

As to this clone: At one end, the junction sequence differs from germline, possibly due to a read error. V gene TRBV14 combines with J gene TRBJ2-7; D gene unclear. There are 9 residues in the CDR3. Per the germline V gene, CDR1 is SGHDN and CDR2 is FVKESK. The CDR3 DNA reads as TGTGCCAGCAGCCAGCCATCGGTCTTC. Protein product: CASSQPSVF.

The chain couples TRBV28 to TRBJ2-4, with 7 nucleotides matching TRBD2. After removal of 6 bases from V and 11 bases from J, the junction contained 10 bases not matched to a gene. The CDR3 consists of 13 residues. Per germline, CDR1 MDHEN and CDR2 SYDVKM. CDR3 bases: TGTGCCAGCAGCGTTGACGGGACTATGGTTCAGTACTTC. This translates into CASSVDGTMVQYF.

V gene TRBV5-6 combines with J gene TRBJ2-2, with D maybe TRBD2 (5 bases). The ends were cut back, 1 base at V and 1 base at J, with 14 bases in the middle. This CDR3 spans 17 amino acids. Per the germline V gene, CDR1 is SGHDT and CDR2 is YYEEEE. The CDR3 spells CASSLNEGRGNTGELFF. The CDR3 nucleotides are TGTGCCAGCAGCTTGAATGAAGGGAGAGGGAACACCGGGGAGCTGTTTTTT.

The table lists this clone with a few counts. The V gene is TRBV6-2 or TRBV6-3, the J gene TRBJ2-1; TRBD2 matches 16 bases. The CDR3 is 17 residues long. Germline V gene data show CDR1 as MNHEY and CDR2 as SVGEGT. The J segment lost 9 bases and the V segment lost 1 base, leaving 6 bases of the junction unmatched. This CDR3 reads CASSYFPGLAGGGEQFF. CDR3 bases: TGTGCCAGCAGTTACTTTCCGGGACTAGCGGGAGGGGGTGAGCAGTTCTTC.

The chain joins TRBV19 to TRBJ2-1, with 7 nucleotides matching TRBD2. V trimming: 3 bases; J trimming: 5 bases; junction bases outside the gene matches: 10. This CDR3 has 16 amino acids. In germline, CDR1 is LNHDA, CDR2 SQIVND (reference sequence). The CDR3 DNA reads TGTGCCAGTAGTATGGGCCGCCTAGCGGTAGACAATGAGCAGTTCTTC. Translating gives CASSMGRLAVDNEQFF.

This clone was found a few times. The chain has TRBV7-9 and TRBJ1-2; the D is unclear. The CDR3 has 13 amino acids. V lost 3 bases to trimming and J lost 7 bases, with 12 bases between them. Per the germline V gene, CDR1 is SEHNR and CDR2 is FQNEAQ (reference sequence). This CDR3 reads CASSFNLGGGYTF. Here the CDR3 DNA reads TGTGCCAGCAGCTTCAATCTAGGAGGTGGCTACACCTTC.

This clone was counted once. CDR3 protein: CASSSGTVNYEQYF. The DNA of the CDR3 is TGCGCCAGCAGTTCAGGGACAGTAAACTACGAGCAGTACTTC. This chain joins TRBV5-1 and TRBJ2-7, with TRBD1 identical over 7 bases. Per the germline V gene, CDR1 is SGHRS and CDR2 is YFSETQ. V lost 5 bases, J lost 3 bases, and 8 bases stayed unmatched. The CDR3 totals 14 residues.

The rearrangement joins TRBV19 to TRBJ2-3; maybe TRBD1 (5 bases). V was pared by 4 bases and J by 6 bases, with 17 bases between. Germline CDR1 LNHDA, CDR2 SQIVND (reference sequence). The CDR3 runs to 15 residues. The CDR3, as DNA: TGTGCCAGTAGTAGCGACAGCACAATAGGGGATACGCAGTATTTT. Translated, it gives CASSSDSTIGDTQYF.

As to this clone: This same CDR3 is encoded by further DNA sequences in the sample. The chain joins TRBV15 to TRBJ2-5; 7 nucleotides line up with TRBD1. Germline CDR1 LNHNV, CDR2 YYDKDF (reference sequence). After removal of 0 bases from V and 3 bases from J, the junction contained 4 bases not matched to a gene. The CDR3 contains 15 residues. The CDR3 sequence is CATSRDPTGKETQYF. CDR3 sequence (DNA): TGTGCCACCAGCAGAGATCCGACAGGGAAAGAGACCCAGTACTTC.

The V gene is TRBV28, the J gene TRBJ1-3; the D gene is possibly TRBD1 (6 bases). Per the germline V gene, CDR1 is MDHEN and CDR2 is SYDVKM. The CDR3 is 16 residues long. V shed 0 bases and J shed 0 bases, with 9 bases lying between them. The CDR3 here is CASSLWGALSGNTIYF. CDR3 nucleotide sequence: TGTGCCAGCAGTTTATGGGGGGCACTCTCTGGAAACACCATATATTTT.

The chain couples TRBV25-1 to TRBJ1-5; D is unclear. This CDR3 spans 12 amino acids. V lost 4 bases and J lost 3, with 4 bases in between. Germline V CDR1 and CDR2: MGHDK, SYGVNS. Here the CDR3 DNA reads TGTGCCAGCAGTGCCTACAATCAGCCCCAGCATTTT. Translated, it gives CASSAYNQPQHF.

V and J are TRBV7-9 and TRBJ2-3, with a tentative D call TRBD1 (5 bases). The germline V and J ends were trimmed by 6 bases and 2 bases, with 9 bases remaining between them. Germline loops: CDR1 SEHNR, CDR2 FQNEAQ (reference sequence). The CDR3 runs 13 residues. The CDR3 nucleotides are TGTGCCAGCAGTCCGACAGACACAGATACGCAGTATTTT. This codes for CASSPTDTDTQYF. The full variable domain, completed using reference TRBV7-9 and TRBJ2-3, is DTGVSQNPRHKITKRGQNVTFRCDPISEHNRLYWYRQTLGQGPEFLTYFQNEAQLEKSRLLSDRFSAERPKGSFSTLEIQRTEQGDSAMYLCASSPTDTDTQYFGPGTRLTVL.

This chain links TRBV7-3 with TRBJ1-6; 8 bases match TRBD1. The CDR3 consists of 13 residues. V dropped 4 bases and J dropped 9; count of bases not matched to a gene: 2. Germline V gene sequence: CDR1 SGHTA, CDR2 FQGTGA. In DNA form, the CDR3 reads TGTGCCAGCAGCTCAGGGGGCAGTTCACCCCTCCACTTT. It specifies CASSSGGSSPLHF.

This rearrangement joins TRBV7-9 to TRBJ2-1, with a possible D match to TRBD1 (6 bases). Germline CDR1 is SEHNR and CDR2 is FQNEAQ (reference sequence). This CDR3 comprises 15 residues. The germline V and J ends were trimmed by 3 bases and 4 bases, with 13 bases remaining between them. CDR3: CASSFTAGVYNEQFF. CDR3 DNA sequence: TGTGCCAGCAGCTTTACCGCAGGGGTATACAATGAGCAGTTCTTC.

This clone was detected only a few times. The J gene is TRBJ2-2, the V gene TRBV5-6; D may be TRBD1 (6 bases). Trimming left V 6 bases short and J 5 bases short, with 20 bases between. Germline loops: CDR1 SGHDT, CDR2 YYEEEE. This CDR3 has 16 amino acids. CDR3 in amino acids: CASKSTGSVLTGELFF. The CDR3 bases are TGTGCCAGCAAATCAACAGGGTCTGTTTTAACCGGGGAGCTGTTTTTT.

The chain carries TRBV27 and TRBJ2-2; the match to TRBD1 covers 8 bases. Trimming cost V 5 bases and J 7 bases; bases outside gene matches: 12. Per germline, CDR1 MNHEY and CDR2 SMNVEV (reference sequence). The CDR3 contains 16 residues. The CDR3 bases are TGTGCCAGCAGTCAGGACAGGGTGGCTGTTGGCGGGGAGCTGTTTTTT. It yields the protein CASSQDRVAVGGELFF.

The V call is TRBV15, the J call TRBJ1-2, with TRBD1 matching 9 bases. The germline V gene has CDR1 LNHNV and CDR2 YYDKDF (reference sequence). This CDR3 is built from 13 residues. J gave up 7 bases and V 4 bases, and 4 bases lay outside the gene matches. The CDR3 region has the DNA TGTGCCACCAGCATACAGGGGGCCGGTGGCTACACCTTC. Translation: CATSIQGAGGYTF. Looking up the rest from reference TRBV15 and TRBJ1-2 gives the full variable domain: DAMVIQNPRYQVTQFGKPVTLSCSQTLNHNVMYWYQQKSSQAPKLLFHYYDKDFNNEADTPDNFQSRRPNTSFCFLDIRSPGLGDTAMYLCATSIQGAGGYTFGSGTRLTVV.

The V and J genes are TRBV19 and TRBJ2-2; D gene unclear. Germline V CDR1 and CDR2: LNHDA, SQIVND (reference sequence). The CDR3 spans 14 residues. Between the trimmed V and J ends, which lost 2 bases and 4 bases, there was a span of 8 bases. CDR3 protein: CASSIPTGTGELFF. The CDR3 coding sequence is TGTGCCAGTAGTATACCCACCGGCACCGGGGAGCTGTTTTTT.

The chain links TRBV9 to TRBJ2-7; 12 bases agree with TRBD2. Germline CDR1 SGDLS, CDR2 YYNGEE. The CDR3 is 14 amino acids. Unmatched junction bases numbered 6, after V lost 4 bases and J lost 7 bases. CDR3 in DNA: TGTGCCAGCAGCCCTGCTAGCGGGAGGGTTGAGCAGTACTTC. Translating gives CASSPASGRVEQYF. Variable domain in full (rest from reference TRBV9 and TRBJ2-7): DSGVTQTPKHLITATGQRVTLRCSPRSGDLSVYWYQQSLDQGLQFLIQYYNGEERAKGNILERFSAQQFPDLHSELNLSSLELGDSALYFCASSPASGRVEQYFGPGTRLTVT.

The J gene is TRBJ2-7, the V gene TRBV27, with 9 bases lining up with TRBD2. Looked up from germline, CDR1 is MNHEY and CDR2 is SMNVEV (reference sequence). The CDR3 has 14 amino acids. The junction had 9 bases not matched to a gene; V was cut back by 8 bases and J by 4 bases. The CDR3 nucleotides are TGTGCCAGCCAGGAGCGGGGGGCTAGGTACGAGCAGTACTTC. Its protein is CASQERGARYEQYF.

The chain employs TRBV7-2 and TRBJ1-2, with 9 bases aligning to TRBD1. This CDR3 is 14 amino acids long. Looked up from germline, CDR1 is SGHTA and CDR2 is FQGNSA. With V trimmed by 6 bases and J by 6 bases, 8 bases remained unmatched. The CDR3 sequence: CASRPGWDRDGYTF. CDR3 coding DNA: TGTGCCAGCAGGCCAGGTTGGGACAGGGATGGCTACACCTTC.

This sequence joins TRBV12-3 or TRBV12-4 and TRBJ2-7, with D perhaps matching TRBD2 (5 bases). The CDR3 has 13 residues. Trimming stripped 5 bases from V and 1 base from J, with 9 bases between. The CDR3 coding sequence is TGTGCCAGCAGTATCGGGAATTCCTACGAGCAGTACTTC. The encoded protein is CASSIGNSYEQYF.

The CDR3 DNA is TGTGCCAGCAGCACCCAGACAGGGGCCGGAAACACCATATATTTT. It encodes CASSTQTGAGNTIYF. The chain combines TRBV7-2 with TRBJ1-3; the match to TRBD1 covers 8 bases. Germline CDR1 reads SGHTA; CDR2 reads FQGNSA. The CDR3 length is 15 residues. J was trimmed by 4 bases and V by 5 bases; bases with no gene match: 7. Complete variable domain (other parts from reference TRBV7-2 and TRBJ1-3): GAGVSQSPSNKVTEKGKDVELRCDPISGHTALYWYRQSLGQGLEFLIYFQGNSAPDKSGLPSDRFSAERTGGSVSTLTIQRTQQEDSAVYLCASSTQTGAGNTIYFGEGSWLTVV.

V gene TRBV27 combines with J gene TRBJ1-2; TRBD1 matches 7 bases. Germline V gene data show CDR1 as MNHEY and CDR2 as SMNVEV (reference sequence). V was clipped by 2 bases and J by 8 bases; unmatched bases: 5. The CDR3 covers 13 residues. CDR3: CASSLITGEGYTF. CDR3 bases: TGTGCCAGCAGTTTAATTACAGGGGAAGGCTACACCTTC.